These 25 T cell receptor beta chains were sequenced from one sample in a study of T cell clones after liver transplantation. Only in-frame clones appear in the TCRdb table, and some are missing; sequencing was by immunoSEQ multiplex PCR. The sample has approximately 100,000 clones; around 80% are singletons. The sequencing used CD4+ T cells from blood, collected approximately 50 months after liver transplant. The receptors originated from a human patient who received a liver transplant. T cells may partly derive from the graft donor.

This clone has a handful of counts. The V gene is TRBV28, the J gene TRBJ2-1; 7 bases agree with TRBD1. V lost 5 bases and J lost 3; bases outside the gene matches: 4. The CDR3 loop spans 14 amino acids. Germline V gene data show CDR1 as MDHEN and CDR2 as SYDVKM. As DNA, the CDR3 is TGTGCCAGCAGTAGGACAGGTGACTACAATGAGCAGTTCTTC. Amino acid sequence: CASSRTGDYNEQFF.

The chain recombines TRBV7-9 with TRBJ2-5; 15 bases line up with TRBD2. V lost 5 bases, J lost 5 bases, and 6 bases stayed unmatched. Germline V CDR1 and CDR2: SEHNR, FQNEAQ (reference sequence). The CDR3 totals 16 residues. CDR3 sequence: CASSPGLAGGGETQYF. The CDR3 DNA follows: TGTGCCAGCAGCCCGGGACTAGCGGGAGGCGGTGAGACCCAGTACTTC.

V usage is TRBV7-2 and J usage is TRBJ2-7, with D uncertain. The CDR3 contains 12 residues. The V end was cut by 5 bases, the J end by 1 base, with 6 bases between. Per the germline V gene, CDR1 is SGHTA and CDR2 is FQGNSA. The CDR3 spells CASSQDSYEQYF. CDR3 DNA sequence: TGTGCCAGCAGCCAGGATTCCTACGAGCAGTACTTC. Full variable domain (remainder filled in from reference TRBV7-2 and TRBJ2-7): GAGVSQSPSNKVTEKGKDVELRCDPISGHTALYWYRQSLGQGLEFLIYFQGNSAPDKSGLPSDRFSAERTGGSVSTLTIQRTQQEDSAVYLCASSQDSYEQYFGPGTRLTVT.

The J gene is TRBJ2-5, the V gene TRBV5-1; 7 bases are shared with TRBD2. V lost 3 bases and J lost 5; bases outside the gene matches: 10. There are 15 residues in the CDR3. Germline V gene data show CDR1 as SGHRS and CDR2 as YFSETQ. The CDR3 spells CASSWSGTDRETQYF. DNA of the CDR3: TGCGCCAGCAGCTGGAGCGGGACGGACCGCGAGACCCAGTACTTC.

The chain couples TRBV11-2 to TRBJ2-7, with D tentatively TRBD1 or TRBD2 (6 bases each). The germline V gene encodes CDR1 SGHAT and CDR2 FQNNGV. The V end was cut by 0 bases, the J end by 8 bases, with 17 bases between. This CDR3 has 15 amino acids. CDR3 in amino acids: CASSLEGGTGAQQYF. The CDR3 DNA is TGTGCCAGCAGCTTAGAGGGGGGCACGGGGGCGCAGCAGTACTTC.

The chain uses TRBV19 and TRBJ2-1, with D tentatively TRBD2 (5 bases). The CDR3 runs to 13 residues. The V end was cut by 1 base, the J end by 6 bases, with 7 bases between. Germline V gene lookup returns CDR1 LNHDA and CDR2 SQIVND (reference sequence). As DNA, the CDR3 is TGTGCCAGTAGTATAGCCAGCGGCAATGAGCAGTTCTTC. Translated, it gives CASSIASGNEQFF.

This chain links TRBV19 with TRBJ2-1, with D possibly matching TRBD2 (6 bases). The germline V gene has CDR1 LNHDA and CDR2 SQIVND (reference sequence). The V gene lost 6 bases and the J gene lost 9 bases, with 18 bases spanning the gap. The CDR3 length is 14 residues. The CDR3 is CASRVLEGRVEQFF. The CDR3 nucleotides are TGTGCCAGTAGGGTCTTGGAGGGCCGGGTTGAGCAGTTCTTC.

The V and J genes are TRBV7-9 and TRBJ1-2; a weak D match, TRBD1 (5 bases). CDR3 length: 15 amino acids. Germline CDR1 SEHNR, CDR2 FQNEAQ (reference sequence). Trimming cost V 5 bases and J 1 base, with 14 bases left between them. As DNA, the CDR3 is TGTGCCAGCAGCGTCCGACAGACGATTAACTATGGCTACACCTTC. It codes for CASSVRQTINYGYTF.

The V call is TRBV28, the J call TRBJ2-1; possible D gene TRBD2, 6 bases. The CDR3 covers 12 residues. The germline V and J ends were trimmed by 3 bases and 10 bases, with 10 bases remaining between them. Germline assignment: CDR1 MDHEN and CDR2 SYDVKM. The CDR3 sequence: CASSFTGREQFF. In DNA, the CDR3 is TGTGCCAGCAGTTTTACGGGGAGGGAGCAGTTCTTC. The whole variable domain, filled in from reference TRBV28 and TRBJ2-1, reads DVKVTQSSRYLVKRTGEKVFLECVQDMDHENMFWYRQDPGLGLRLIYFSYDVKMKEKGDIPEGYSVSREKKERFSLILESASTNQTSMYLCASSFTGREQFFGPGTRLTVL.

The chain links TRBV4-3 to TRBJ2-1, with 13 positions matching TRBD2. The germline gives CDR1 LGHNA, CDR2 YSLEER. J was trimmed by 10 bases and V by 0 bases; bases with no gene match: 6. This CDR3 comprises 16 residues. In DNA form, the CDR3 reads TGCGCCAGCAGCCAAGATCCGGGACTAGCGGGAAGGGAGCAGTTCTTC. Its protein product is CASSQDPGLAGREQFF.

The chain joins TRBV7-2 to TRBJ2-1; D possibly matches TRBD1 or TRBD2 (5 bases each). This CDR3 region has 17 residues. The V end was cut by 3 bases, the J end by 6 bases, with 21 bases between. From germline, CDR1 is SGHTA and CDR2 FQGNSA. In DNA, the CDR3 is TGTGCCAGCAGCTTGAACGGGGCATCTAAAGGTACCAATGAGCAGTTCTTC. It translates to CASSLNGASKGTNEQFF.

This clone was detected once. The chain is built from TRBV6-5 and TRBJ2-7; D may be TRBD2 (6 bases). V shed 7 bases and J shed 6 bases, with 22 bases lying between them. The CDR3 contains 15 residues. Germline V gives CDR1 MNHEY, CDR2 SVGAGI. Here the CDR3 reads CASKSGTRSYGEQYF. The CDR3 bases are TGTGCCAGCAAATCCGGGACTCGTAGTTATGGCGAGCAGTACTTC.

The chain recombines TRBV7-9 with TRBJ2-1; the match to TRBD1 covers 7 bases. Germline V gene data show CDR1 as SEHNR and CDR2 as FQNEAQ (reference sequence). CDR3 length: 14 amino acids. Losses at the gene ends were 2 bases for V and 9 bases for J; bases not matched to a gene: 7. CDR3 DNA: TGTGCCAGCAGCTTAAGTGACAGGGTGGCTGAGCAGTTCTTC. Encoded protein: CASSLSDRVAEQFF.

By sample fraction, this clone is medium-sized. This chain connects TRBV2 to TRBJ1-2, with 8 nucleotides matching TRBD1. This CDR3 has 11 amino acids. Trimming removed 8 bases from V and 8 bases from J; junction bases left unmatched: 4. Germline V gives CDR1 SNHLY, CDR2 FYNNEI. DNA of the CDR3: TGTGCCAGCCGGACAGGGCACGGCTACACCTTC. It encodes CASRTGHGYTF.

The chain employs TRBV5-1 and TRBJ1-4; D not certain. CDR1 is SGHRS and CDR2 is YFSETQ in the germline V gene. This CDR3 region has 16 residues. Trimming left V 3 bases short and J 0 bases short, with 12 bases between. This CDR3 is CASSSRETATNEKLFF. The CDR3 nucleotides are TGCGCCAGCAGCTCCCGGGAAACGGCAACTAATGAAAAACTGTTTTTT.

Written as DNA, the CDR3 is TGTGCCAGCAGACCCTCAACCCCTGACAGGGTGGACACCATATATTTT. Amino acids: CASRPSTPDRVDTIYF. The chain uses TRBV28 and TRBJ1-3, with 7 bases lining up with TRBD1. The CDR3 has 16 amino acids. With 6 bases clipped from V and 8 bases from J, the junction kept 16 bases outside the gene matches. Germline CDR1 MDHEN, CDR2 SYDVKM.

This chain uses TRBV7-2 with TRBJ2-2; 11 nucleotides line up with TRBD2. Germline V gene data show CDR1 as SGHTA and CDR2 as FQGNSA. This CDR3 has 18 residues. Trimming removed 1 base from V and 6 bases from J; junction bases left unmatched: 10. CDR3 residues: CASSLVPSGGLGAGELFF. The CDR3 nucleotides read TGTGCCAGCAGCTTAGTACCTAGCGGGGGGCTGGGAGCCGGGGAGCTGTTTTTT.

This clone was counted a single time. This chain links TRBV7-3 with TRBJ1-5; maybe TRBD1 (5 bases). The germline V gene encodes CDR1 SGHTA and CDR2 FQGTGA. CDR3 length: 13 amino acids. V lost 6 bases and J 7 bases, leaving 13 bases between the germline ends. CDR3 in amino acids: CASSSGLWQPQHF. The CDR3 bases are TGTGCCAGCAGTTCAGGGCTCTGGCAGCCCCAGCATTTT. The full variable domain, rest sourced from reference TRBV7-3 and TRBJ1-5, is GAGVSQTPSNKVTEKGKYVELRCDPISGHTALYWYRQSLGQGPEFLIYFQGTGAADDSGLPNDRFFAVRPEGSVSTLKIQRTERGDSAVYLCASSSGLWQPQHFGDGTRLSIL.

For the CDR3, the DNA is TGTGCCAGCAGCCGCCACATAGCTGAAGACAATGAGCAGTTCTTC. Residues: CASSRHIAEDNEQFF. V and J are TRBV4-2 and TRBJ2-1; D remains ambiguous. The germline gives CDR1 LGHNA, CDR2 YNFKEQ. There are 15 residues in the CDR3. The V end lost 4 bases, the J end lost 5 bases, and 15 bases lay between the germline ends.

The chain employs TRBV7-9 and TRBJ2-1; tentatively, D is TRBD2 (6 bases). Trimming took off 5 bases at V and 8 bases at J, with 16 bases between the two ends. In germline, CDR1 is SEHNR, CDR2 FQNEAQ (reference sequence). The length of the CDR3 is 14 residues. CDR3 loop: CASSISSGVDEQFF. The CDR3 nucleotides read TGTGCCAGCAGCATCAGTAGCGGCGTGGATGAGCAGTTCTTC.

At least ten counts were recorded for this clone. The V gene is TRBV7-9, the J gene TRBJ1-5, with D unclear. The CDR3 sequence is 11 residues long. Germline CDR1 is SEHNR and CDR2 is FQNEAQ (reference sequence). Trimming removed 4 bases from V and 10 bases from J, with 8 bases in between. The CDR3 region is CASSSEGPQHF. As DNA, the CDR3 is TGTGCCAGCAGCTCCGAGGGTCCCCAGCATTTT.

V usage is TRBV28 and J usage is TRBJ1-5; D possibly corresponds to TRBD1 (5 bases). Germline V gene lookup returns CDR1 MDHEN and CDR2 SYDVKM. The length of the CDR3 is 15 residues. Trimming removed 8 bases at V and 5 bases at J, with 19 bases between. The CDR3 is CASRGAGRIYQPQHF. In DNA, the CDR3 is TGTGCCAGCCGGGGAGCGGGACGTATTTATCAGCCCCAGCATTTT.

The V gene is TRBV28, the J gene TRBJ2-7; tentatively, D is TRBD2 (7 bases). This CDR3 is 15 amino acids long. Trimming cost V 1 base and J 2 bases, with 12 bases left between them. Germline assignment: CDR1 MDHEN and CDR2 SYDVKM. The CDR3 here is CASSLSGGGTYEQYF. CDR3 sequence (DNA): TGTGCCAGCAGTTTATCAGGCGGGGGCACCTACGAGCAGTACTTC.

The chain joins TRBV6-1 to TRBJ2-7; 7 bases align to TRBD1. Trimming removed 8 bases from V and 5 bases from J; junction bases left unmatched: 9. Germline CDR1 MNHNS, CDR2 SASEGT. There are 13 residues in the CDR3. CDR3 in amino acids: CASYGTANDEQYF. DNA of the CDR3: TGTGCCAGCTACGGGACAGCGAACGACGAGCAGTACTTC.

J is TRBJ2-7 and V is TRBV5-6; no definite D call. Between the trimmed V and J ends, which lost 5 bases and 1 base, there was a span of 13 bases. In germline, CDR1 is SGHDT, CDR2 YYEEEE. The CDR3 runs 14 residues. The CDR3 sequence: CASRAPGPSYEQYF. The CDR3, as DNA: TGTGCCAGCAGGGCTCCAGGACCTTCCTACGAGCAGTACTTC.